The 5 T cell receptor beta chains below were found in one sample sequenced in a study of human T cells and chemical hapten exposure. Time point denoted: pre-sensitization, week 0. Treatment meaning: therapeutic diphenylcyclopropenone sensitization with weekly scalp DPC. Unseparated into fractions, whole blood served as the source from which total RNA was extracted. Each CDR3 protein gets one entry after TCRdb re-called the RACE reads with MiXCR. The repertoire consists of approximately 52,000 distinct CDR3 sequences, with approximately 9.6% occurring once and the leading ten covering approximately 9.6%. This material consisted of whole blood, taken in connection with sensitization to the hapten diphenylcyclopropenone (DPC). These receptors came from a woman in her 30s with alopecia areata. Some clones in this sample may be carry-over from other donors' samples.

This clonotype was seen a few times. The V call is TRBV20-1, the J call TRBJ2-3, with 10 bases identical to TRBD1. CDR1 is DFQATT, CDR2 SNEGSKA, per germline (reference sequence). This CDR3 is 15 amino acids long. J was trimmed by 4 bases and V by 5 bases; bases with no gene match: 9. CDR3 nucleotide sequence: TGCAGTGCTGCTGCCGGGACAGGGGTCCCAGATACGCAGTATTTT. It codes for CSAAAGTGVPDTQYF.

A few counts support this clonotype. The chain links TRBV16 to TRBJ1-6; 7 positions agree with TRBD1. Germline loops: CDR1 KGHSY, CDR2 FQNENV. The CDR3 spans 16 residues. After removal of 3 bases from V and 6 bases from J, the junction contained 8 bases not matched to a gene. The CDR3 nucleotides are TGTGCCAGCAGCCAGGGGGACAGAGGCCTTAATTCACCCCTCCACTTT. Its translation is CASSQGDRGLNSPLHF.

This chain uses TRBV2 with TRBJ2-5; 7 bases agree with TRBD2. V shed 3 bases, J shed 1 base, and the junction held 2 bases outside the gene matches. This CDR3 spans 14 amino acids. CDR1 and CDR2 (germline): SNHLY, FYNNEI. The chain's CDR3 is CASSESGVQETQYF. The CDR3 DNA is TGTGCCAGCAGTGAGAGCGGGGTCCAAGAGACCCAGTACTTC.

The chain is built from TRBV7-9 and TRBJ2-1; tentatively, D is TRBD1 (5 bases). Germline V gives CDR1 SEHNR, CDR2 FQNEAQ (reference sequence). V was pared by 5 bases and J by 2 bases, with 7 bases between. The CDR3 is 13 amino acids. As DNA, the CDR3 is TGTGCCAGCAGCCCGACAGCCTACAATGAGCAGTTCTTC. Translated: CASSPTAYNEQFF.

This clonotype was observed at least ten times. This sequence joins TRBV7-2 and TRBJ2-3; D perhaps matches TRBD2 (5 bases). The CDR3 extends over 14 amino acids. V gave up 7 bases and J gave up 4 bases, with 15 bases separating them. Germline CDR1 SGHTA, CDR2 FQGNSA. CDR3 sequence reads: CASTNYERADTQYF. DNA of the CDR3: TGTGCCAGCACCAATTATGAGAGGGCAGATACGCAGTATTTT.